This TCR beta chain was recovered during a study of T cell responses to AZD1222 COVID-19 vaccine. Study outcomes and limitations: The donor cohort was predominantly white British with a female majority, and clonal diversity may have been underestimated.

Worth noting for this clone: Its antigen is still unknown.

The CDR3 covers 13 residues. The V and J ends lost 4 bases and 5 bases, in that order; junction bases with no gene match: 4. Germline V lookup: CDR1 LNHDA, CDR2 SQIVND (reference sequence). Repertoires were generated with immunoSEQ multiplex PCR, while TCRdb's copy carries only in-frame clones and drops some. The data contain about 130,000 clones, 88% of them singletons. The clonotype originates from an adult in good health. The source material was peripheral blood, sampled on day 0 of AZD1222 vaccination. The rearrangement joins TRBV19 to TRBJ2-7, with 8 positions matching TRBD1. In nucleotides, the CDR3 is TGTGCCAGTAGTAGGACAGGGAACGACGAGCAGTACTTC. Protein product: CASSRTGNDEQYF.